Here is one TCR beta chain with its context. Its antigen is unidentified. Primers used in a second PCR of about 7 to 12 cycles were a sample-barcoded 5' primer and a J-beta primer mix. Each cDNA molecule, via a template-switch adaptor with 12 random nucleotides, was tagged. TCRdb re-derived calls from the 5' RACE reads in MiXCR, one entry per CDR3 protein. The sample holds 1.5 million to 2 million distinct CDR3 sequences, about 30% seen once. This sample is drawn from a study of blood T cells in healthy people across ages. The CDR3 is 14 amino acids. V dropped 0 bases and J dropped 8 bases, with 12 bases sitting between them. The germline gives CDR1 MNHEY, CDR2 SVGAGI. Study-wide points: TCR beta diversity was tightly associated with the proportion of naive T cells.

The TCR sequence derives from a woman in her twenties or thirties in good health. Sample: blood. V gene TRBV6-5 combines with J gene TRBJ2-3; perhaps D is TRBD1 or TRBD2 (5 bases each). CDR3 DNA: TGTGCCAGCAGTTACTCGGGACGGCTCGGTACGCAGTATTTT. This sequence encodes CASSYSGRLGTQYF.